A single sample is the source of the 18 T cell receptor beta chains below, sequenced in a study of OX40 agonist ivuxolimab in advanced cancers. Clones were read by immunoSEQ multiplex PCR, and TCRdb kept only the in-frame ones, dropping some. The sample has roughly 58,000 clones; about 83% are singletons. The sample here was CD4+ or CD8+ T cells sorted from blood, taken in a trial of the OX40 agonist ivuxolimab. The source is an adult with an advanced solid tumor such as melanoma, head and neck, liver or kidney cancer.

CDR3 loop: CASSPGQRGQPQHF. The DNA for the CDR3 is TGTGCCAGCTCACCTGGGCAGAGAGGCCAGCCCCAGCATTTT. This chain uses TRBV18 with TRBJ1-5; D unresolved. Trimming took 3 bases from V and 7 from J, leaving 13 bases between them. Germline values: CDR1 KGHSH, CDR2 LQKENI. The CDR3 sequence is 14 residues long.

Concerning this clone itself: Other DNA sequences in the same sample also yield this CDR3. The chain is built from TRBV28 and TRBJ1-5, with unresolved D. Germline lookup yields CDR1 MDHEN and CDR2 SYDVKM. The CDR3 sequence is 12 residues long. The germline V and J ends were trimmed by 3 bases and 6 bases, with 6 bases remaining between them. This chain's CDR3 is CASSFGRQPQHF. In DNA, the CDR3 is TGTGCCAGCAGTTTTGGGCGTCAGCCCCAGCATTTT. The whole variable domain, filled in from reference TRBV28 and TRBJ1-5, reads DVKVTQSSRYLVKRTGEKVFLECVQDMDHENMFWYRQDPGLGLRLIYFSYDVKMKEKGDIPEGYSVSREKKERFSLILESASTNQTSMYLCASSFGRQPQHFGDGTRLSIL.

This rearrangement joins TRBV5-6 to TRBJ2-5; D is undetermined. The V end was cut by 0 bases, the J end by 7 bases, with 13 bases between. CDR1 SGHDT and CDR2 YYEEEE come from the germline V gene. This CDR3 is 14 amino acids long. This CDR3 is CASSLGQTSRTQYF. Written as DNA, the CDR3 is TGTGCCAGCAGCTTGGGGCAGACCTCCAGGACCCAGTACTTC.

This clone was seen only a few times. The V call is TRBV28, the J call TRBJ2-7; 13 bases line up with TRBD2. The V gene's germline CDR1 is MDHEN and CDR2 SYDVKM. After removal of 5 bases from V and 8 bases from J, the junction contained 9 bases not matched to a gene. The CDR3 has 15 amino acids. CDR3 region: CASSRTSGGPGQQYF. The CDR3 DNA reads TGTGCCAGCAGTAGGACTAGCGGGGGACCGGGCCAGCAGTACTTC. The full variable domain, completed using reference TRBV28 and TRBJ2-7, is DVKVTQSSRYLVKRTGEKVFLECVQDMDHENMFWYRQDPGLGLRLIYFSYDVKMKEKGDIPEGYSVSREKKERFSLILESASTNQTSMYLCASSRTSGGPGQQYFGPGTRLTVT.

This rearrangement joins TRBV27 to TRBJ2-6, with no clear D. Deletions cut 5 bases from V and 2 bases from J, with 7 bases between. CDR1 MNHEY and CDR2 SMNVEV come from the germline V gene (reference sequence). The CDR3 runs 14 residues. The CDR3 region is CASSLWAGANVLTF. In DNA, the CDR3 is TGTGCCAGCAGTCTGTGGGCTGGGGCCAACGTCCTGACTTTC.

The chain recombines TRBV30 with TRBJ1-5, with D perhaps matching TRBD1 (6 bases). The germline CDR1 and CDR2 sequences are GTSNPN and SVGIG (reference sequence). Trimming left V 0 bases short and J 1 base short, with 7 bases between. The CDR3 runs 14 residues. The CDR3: CAWSVTGSNQPQHF. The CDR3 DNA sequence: TGTGCCTGGAGTGTAACAGGGAGCAATCAGCCCCAGCATTTT.

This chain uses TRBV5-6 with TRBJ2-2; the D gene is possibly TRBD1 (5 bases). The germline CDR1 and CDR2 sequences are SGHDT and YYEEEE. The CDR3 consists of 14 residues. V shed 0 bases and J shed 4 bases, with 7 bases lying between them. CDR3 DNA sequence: TGTGCCAGCAGCTTGGCAGGGCTCACCGGGGAGCTGTTTTTT. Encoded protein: CASSLAGLTGELFF.

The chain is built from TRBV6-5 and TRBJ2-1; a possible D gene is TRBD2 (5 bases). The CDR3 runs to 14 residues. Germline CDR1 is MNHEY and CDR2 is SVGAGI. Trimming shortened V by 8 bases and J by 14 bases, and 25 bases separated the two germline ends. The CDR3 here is CASRLGERTSMEFF. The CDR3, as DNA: TGTGCCAGCCGCTTGGGTGAGCGGACCTCTATGGAGTTCTTC.

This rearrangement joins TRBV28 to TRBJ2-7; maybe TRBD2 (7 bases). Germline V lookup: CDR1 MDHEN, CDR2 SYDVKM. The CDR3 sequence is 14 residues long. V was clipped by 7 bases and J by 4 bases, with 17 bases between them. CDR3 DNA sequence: TGTGCCAGCACCTTGGTGGGGGGGCCGTACGAGCAGTACTTC. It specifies CASTLVGGPYEQYF. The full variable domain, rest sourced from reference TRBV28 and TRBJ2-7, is DVKVTQSSRYLVKRTGEKVFLECVQDMDHENMFWYRQDPGLGLRLIYFSYDVKMKEKGDIPEGYSVSREKKERFSLILESASTNQTSMYLCASTLVGGPYEQYFGPGTRLTVT.

The CDR3 nucleotides read TGTGCCAGCACGGAGGCGAGGAATGAGCAGTTCTTC. Translation: CASTEARNEQFF. The chain recombines TRBV7-9 with TRBJ2-1, with D possibly matching TRBD2 (5 bases). In germline, CDR1 is SEHNR, CDR2 FQNEAQ (reference sequence). V was cut by 7 bases and J by 7 bases, with 11 bases left in between. The CDR3 extends over 12 amino acids.

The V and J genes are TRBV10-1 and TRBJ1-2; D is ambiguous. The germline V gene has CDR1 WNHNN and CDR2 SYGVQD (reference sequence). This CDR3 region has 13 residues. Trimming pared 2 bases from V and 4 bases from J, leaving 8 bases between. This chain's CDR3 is CASSENRRYGYTF. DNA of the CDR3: TGCGCCAGCAGTGAGAATCGACGCTATGGCTACACCTTC.

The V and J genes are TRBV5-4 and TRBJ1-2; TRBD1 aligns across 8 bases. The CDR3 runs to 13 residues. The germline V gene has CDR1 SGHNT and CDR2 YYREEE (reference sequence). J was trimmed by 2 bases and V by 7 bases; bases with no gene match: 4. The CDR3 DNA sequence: TGTGCCAGCGGGGGACAGGAAAACTATGGCTACACCTTC. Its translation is CASGGQENYGYTF.

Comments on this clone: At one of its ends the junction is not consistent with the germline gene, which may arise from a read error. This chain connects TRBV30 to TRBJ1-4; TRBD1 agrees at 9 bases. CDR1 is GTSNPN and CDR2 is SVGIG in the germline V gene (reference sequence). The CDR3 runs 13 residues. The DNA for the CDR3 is TGTGCCGGAACTTGGACAGGGGCCCCTAGGGGGCTTTTT. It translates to CAGTWTGAPRGLF.

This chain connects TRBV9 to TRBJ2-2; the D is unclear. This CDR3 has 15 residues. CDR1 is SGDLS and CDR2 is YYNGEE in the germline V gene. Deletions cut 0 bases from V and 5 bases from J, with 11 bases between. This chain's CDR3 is CASSVARVGTGELFF. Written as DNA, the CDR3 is TGTGCCAGCAGCGTAGCACGGGTGGGAACCGGGGAGCTGTTTTTT.

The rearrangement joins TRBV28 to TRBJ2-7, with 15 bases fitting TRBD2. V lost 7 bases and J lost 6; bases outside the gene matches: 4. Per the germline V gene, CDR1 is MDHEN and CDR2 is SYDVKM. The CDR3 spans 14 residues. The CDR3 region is CASKGTSGGREQYF. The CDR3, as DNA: TGTGCCAGCAAAGGGACTAGCGGGGGGCGCGAGCAGTACTTC.

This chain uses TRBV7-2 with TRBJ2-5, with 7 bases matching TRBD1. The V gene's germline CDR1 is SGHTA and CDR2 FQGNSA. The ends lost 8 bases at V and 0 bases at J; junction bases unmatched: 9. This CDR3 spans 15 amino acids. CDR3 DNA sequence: TGTGCCAGCGGCCCGGGACAGCAGTACCAAGAGACCCAGTACTTC. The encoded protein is CASGPGQQYQETQYF.

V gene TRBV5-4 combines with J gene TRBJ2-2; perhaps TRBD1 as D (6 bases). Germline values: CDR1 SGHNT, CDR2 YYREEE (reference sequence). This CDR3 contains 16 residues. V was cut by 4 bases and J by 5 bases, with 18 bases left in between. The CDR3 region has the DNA TGTGCCAGCAGCCCCGATCTAGGGACAACGACCGGGGAGCTGTTTTTT. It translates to CASSPDLGTTTGELFF.

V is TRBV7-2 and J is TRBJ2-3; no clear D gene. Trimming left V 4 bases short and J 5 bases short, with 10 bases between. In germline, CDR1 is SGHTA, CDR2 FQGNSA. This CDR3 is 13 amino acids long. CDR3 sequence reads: CASSSPPRDTQYF. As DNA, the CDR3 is TGTGCCAGCAGCTCCCCCCCAAGAGATACGCAGTATTTT. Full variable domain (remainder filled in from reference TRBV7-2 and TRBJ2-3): GAGVSQSPSNKVTEKGKDVELRCDPISGHTALYWYRQSLGQGLEFLIYFQGNSAPDKSGLPSDRFSAERTGGSVSTLTIQRTQQEDSAVYLCASSSPPRDTQYFGPGTRLTVL.